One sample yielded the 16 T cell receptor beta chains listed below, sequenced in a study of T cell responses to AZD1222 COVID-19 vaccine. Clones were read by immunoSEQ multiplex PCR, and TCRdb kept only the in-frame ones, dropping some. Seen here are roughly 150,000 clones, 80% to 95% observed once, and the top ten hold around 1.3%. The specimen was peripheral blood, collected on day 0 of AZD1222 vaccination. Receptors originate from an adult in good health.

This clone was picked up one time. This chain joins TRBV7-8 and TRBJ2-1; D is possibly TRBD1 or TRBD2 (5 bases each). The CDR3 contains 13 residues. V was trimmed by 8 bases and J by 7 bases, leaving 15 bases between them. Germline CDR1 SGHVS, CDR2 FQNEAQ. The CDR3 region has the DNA TGTGCCAGCCGTGGGGGAATCTATAATGAGCAGTTCTTC. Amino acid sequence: CASRGGIYNEQFF.

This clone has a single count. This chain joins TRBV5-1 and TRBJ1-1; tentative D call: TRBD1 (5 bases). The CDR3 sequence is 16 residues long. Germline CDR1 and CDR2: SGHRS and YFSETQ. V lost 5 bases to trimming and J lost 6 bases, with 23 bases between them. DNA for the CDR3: TGCGCCAGCAGGACGACAGTAGGTCGGTTATCGCCTGAAGCTTTCTTT. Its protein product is CASRTTVGRLSPEAFF.

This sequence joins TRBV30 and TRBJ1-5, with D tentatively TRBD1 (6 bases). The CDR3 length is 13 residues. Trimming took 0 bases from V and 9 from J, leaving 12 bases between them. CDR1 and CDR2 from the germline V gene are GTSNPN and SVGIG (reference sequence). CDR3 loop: CAWSVQGAGPQHF. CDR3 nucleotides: TGTGCCTGGAGTGTACAGGGCGCCGGGCCCCAGCATTTT.

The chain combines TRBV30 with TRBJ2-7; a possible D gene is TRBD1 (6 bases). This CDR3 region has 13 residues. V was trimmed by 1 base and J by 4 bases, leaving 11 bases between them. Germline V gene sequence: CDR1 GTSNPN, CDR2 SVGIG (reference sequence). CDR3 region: CAWSGGRGYEQYF. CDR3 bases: TGTGCCTGGAGTGGGGGGCGTGGTTACGAGCAGTACTTC.

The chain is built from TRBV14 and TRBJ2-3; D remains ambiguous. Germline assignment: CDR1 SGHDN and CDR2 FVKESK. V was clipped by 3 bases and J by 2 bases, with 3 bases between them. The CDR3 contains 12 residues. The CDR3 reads CASSQFTDTQYF. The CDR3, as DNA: TGTGCCAGCAGCCAGTTCACAGATACGCAGTATTTT.

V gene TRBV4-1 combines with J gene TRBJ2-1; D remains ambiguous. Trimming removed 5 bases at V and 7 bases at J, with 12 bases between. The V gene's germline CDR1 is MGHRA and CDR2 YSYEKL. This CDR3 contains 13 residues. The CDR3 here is CASSDPTANEQFF. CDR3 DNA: TGCGCCAGCAGCGACCCGACTGCGAATGAGCAGTTCTTC.

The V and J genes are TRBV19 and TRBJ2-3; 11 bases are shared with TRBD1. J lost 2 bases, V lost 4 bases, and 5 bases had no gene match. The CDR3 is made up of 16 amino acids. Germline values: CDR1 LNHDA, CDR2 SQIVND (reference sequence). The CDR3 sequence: CASSRRTGGSTDTQYF. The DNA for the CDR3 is TGTGCCAGTAGTAGAAGGACAGGGGGCTCCACAGATACGCAGTATTTT.

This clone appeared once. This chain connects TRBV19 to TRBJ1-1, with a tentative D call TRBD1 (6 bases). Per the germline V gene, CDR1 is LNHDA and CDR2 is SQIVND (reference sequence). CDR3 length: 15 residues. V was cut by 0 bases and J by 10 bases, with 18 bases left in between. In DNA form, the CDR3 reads TGTGCCAGTAGTATAGATCAGTTGACAGGAATCGGAGCTTTCTTT. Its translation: CASSIDQLTGIGAFF.

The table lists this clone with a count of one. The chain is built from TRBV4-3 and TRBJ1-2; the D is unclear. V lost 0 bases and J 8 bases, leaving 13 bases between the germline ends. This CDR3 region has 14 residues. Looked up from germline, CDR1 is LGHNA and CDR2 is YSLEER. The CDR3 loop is CASSQDSAVRGYTF. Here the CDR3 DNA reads TGCGCCAGCAGCCAAGATTCCGCTGTGCGGGGCTACACCTTC.

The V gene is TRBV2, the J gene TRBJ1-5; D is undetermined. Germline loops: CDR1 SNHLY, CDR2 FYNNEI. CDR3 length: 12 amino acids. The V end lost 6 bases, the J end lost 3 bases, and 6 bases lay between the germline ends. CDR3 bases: TGTGCCAGCAGGGGGATCAATCAGCCCCAGCATTTT. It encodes CASRGINQPQHF.

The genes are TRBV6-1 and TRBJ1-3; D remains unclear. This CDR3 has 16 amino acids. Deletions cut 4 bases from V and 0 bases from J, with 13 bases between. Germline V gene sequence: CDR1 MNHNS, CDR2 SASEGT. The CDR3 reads CASSGLSRTSGNTIYF. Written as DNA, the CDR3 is TGTGCCAGCAGTGGATTGAGCCGGACCTCTGGAAACACCATATATTTT.

CDR3 loop: CASSYSGNRGQETQYF. DNA of the CDR3: TGTGCCAGCAGTTACTCGGGGAACAGGGGACAAGAGACCCAGTACTTC. V usage is TRBV6-5 and J usage is TRBJ2-5; TRBD1 matches 7 bases. The germline gives CDR1 MNHEY, CDR2 SVGAGI. With V trimmed by 0 bases and J by 2 bases, 6 bases remained unmatched. The CDR3 loop spans 16 amino acids.

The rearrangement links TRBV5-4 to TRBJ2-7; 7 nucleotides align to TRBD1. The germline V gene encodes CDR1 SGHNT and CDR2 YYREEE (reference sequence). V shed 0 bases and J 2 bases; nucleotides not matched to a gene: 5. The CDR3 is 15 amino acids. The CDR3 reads CASSLGLTGTYEQYF. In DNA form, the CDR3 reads TGTGCCAGCAGCTTGGGTTTGACAGGGACCTACGAGCAGTACTTC.

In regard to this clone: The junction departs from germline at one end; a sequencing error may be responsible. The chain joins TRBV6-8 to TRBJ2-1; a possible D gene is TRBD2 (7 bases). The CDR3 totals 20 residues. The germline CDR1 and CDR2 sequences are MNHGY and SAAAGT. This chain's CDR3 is CASSDSCRGAKPLTYNEQFF. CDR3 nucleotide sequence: TGTGCCAGCAGTGACTCCTGCCGGGGGGCCAAGCCGCTAACCTACAATGAGCAGTTCTTC.

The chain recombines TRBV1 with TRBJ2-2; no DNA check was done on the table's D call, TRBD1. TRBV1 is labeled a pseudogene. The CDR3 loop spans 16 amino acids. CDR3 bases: TGCACCAGCAGCCTTCTGGACAGGGAAAGAACCGGGGAGCTGTTTTTT. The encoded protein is CTSSLLDRERTGELFF.

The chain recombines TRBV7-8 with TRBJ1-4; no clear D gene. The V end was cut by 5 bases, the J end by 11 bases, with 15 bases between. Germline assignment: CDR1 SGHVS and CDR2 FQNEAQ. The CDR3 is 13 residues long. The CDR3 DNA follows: TGTGCCAGCAGCCCAGAGGCCCAGTGGAAACTGTTTTTT. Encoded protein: CASSPEAQWKLFF.